The rows below give T cell receptor beta chains drawn from one sample of a study of T cell changes during pregnancy in multiple sclerosis. Clones were read by immunoSEQ multiplex PCR, and TCRdb kept only the in-frame ones, dropping some. The data contain 45,000 to 55,000 clones, approximately 90% of them singletons. Here the sequenced sample was peripheral blood, taken in the first trimester of pregnancy. The origin of the receptors is a female donor with multiple sclerosis, enrolled in a pregnancy study. CDR3s leave out the opening cysteine and the closing phenylalanine or tryptophan.

V	J	CDR3
TRBV2	TRBJ2-7	ASSDWDSSYEQY
TRBV9	TRBJ2-1	ASSEPTSGGGEQF
TRBV27	TRBJ2-3	ASGWQDTQY
TRBV5-1	TRBJ1-1	ASSLGHRQTGTEAF
TRBV30	TRBJ1-1	AWTIGMNTEAF
TRBV5-1	TRBJ2-1	ASTPPGGLSNEQF
TRBV7-9	TRBJ1-3	ASSLRGLSGNTIY
TRBV29-1	TRBJ1-2	SVESFGQTGYT
TRBV19	TRBJ2-7	ASSIVGGEQY
TRBV9	TRBJ1-2	ASSVAPQGYGGYT
TRBV6-1	TRBJ2-3	ASSGTSGGPDTQY
TRBV11-2	TRBJ1-1	ASSLVFGNIEAF
TRBV6-6	TRBJ2-1	ASNDPGSNSYNEQF